These 4 T cell receptor beta chains were sequenced from one sample in a study of CD8 T cells in ankylosing spondylitis. Study observations and caveats: Made up of eight highly homologous variants, a TCR beta motif appeared characteristic of ankylosing spondylitis blood.

TCRdb reprocessed the 5' RACE reads via MiXCR and lists one record per CDR3 protein. The data contain about 220,000 distinct CDR3 sequences, approximately 7.3% of them singletons. Their specific antigens are unknown. Specimen: blood, either unsorted or a sorted T cell fraction (not recorded which). Receptors originate from a male donor with ankylosing spondylitis.

In this sample, this clonotype turned up many times. The rearrangement links TRBV6-2 or TRBV6-3 to TRBJ1-5, with TRBD1 matching over 7 bases. Germline V lookup: CDR1 MNHEY, CDR2 SVGEGT. The CDR3 runs to 14 residues. The junction had 5 bases not matched to a gene; V was cut back by 5 bases and J by 4 bases. CDR3 sequence reads: CASSQGRGNQPQHF. In DNA form, the CDR3 reads TGTGCCAGCAGTCAAGGCAGGGGGAATCAGCCCCAGCATTTT.

This clonotype has a count of ten or more. The chain links TRBV6-1 to TRBJ1-1, with D perhaps matching TRBD1 (5 bases). This CDR3 contains 15 residues. Deletions cut 7 bases from V and 1 base from J, with 16 bases between. The germline CDR1 and CDR2 sequences are MNHNS and SASEGT. The CDR3 sequence is CASINPTVANTEAFF. In DNA, the CDR3 is TGTGCCAGCATCAACCCGACAGTTGCGAACACTGAAGCTTTCTTT.

The chain recombines TRBV12-3 or TRBV12-4 with TRBJ2-2; TRBD1 agrees at 11 bases. The CDR3 is made up of 17 amino acids. V gave up 4 bases and J gave up 7 bases; unmatched junction bases: 11. The DNA for the CDR3 is TGTGCCAGCAGTTCTCCGGGACAGGGGGTTTTAGGCGGGGAGCTGTTTTTT. This encodes CASSSPGQGVLGGELFF.

This clonotype was observed many times. This sequence joins TRBV19 and TRBJ2-1, with TRBD1 matching over 7 bases. V lost 4 bases, J lost 0 bases, and 3 bases stayed unmatched. Germline lookup yields CDR1 LNHDA and CDR2 SQIVND (reference sequence). The CDR3 consists of 15 residues. The CDR3 DNA reads as TGTGCCAGTAGTACGACAGGGTTCTCCTACAATGAGCAGTTCTTC. It specifies CASSTTGFSYNEQFF.